The entry below describes one T cell receptor (beta chain). TCRdb's table, derived via immunoSEQ multiplex PCR, lists solely in-frame clones and lacks some. Of about 140,000 clones in the sample, 70% to 90% were seen once. The source of the sample is a study of blood T cell repertoires in COVID-19. There are 14 residues in the CDR3. Per germline, CDR1 SGHVS and CDR2 FQNEAQ. V lost 9 bases and J lost 7; bases outside the gene matches: 11. Everyone who took part was roughly 18 to 89 years old, and they came from 24 US areas. This chain links TRBV7-8 with TRBJ2-7; 11 bases align to TRBD2. The receptor's source is a woman aged 50 to 60 with acute COVID-19. The sequenced sample was PBMCs or T cells enriched from blood (not recorded which). CDR3 amino acids: CASSGRASFGEQYF. The CDR3 nucleotides read TGTGCCAGTAGCGGGAGGGCCTCATTTGGTGAGCAGTACTTC.